These 10 T cell receptor beta chains came from one sample sequenced in a study of shared clonotypes between healthy human individuals. The protocol was immunoSEQ multiplex PCR, while the TCRdb copy is restricted to in-frame clones and leaves out a portion. The table lists 600,000 to 750,000 clones, 72% of them singletons. The sample consisted of memory CD4+ T cells sorted from blood. The subset is: CD45RA-negative fraction. These receptors came from a woman between 25 and 40 years old in good health.

V gene TRBV30 combines with J gene TRBJ2-7; 9 bases agree with TRBD2. J lost 6 bases, V lost 4 bases, and 10 bases had no gene match. CDR1 and CDR2 from the germline V gene are GTSNPN and SVGIG (reference sequence). The CDR3 is made up of 14 amino acids. Here the CDR3 reads CAWIPSGVWGEQYF. DNA of the CDR3: TGTGCCTGGATCCCTAGCGGGGTCTGGGGCGAGCAGTACTTC.

This chain uses TRBV2 with TRBJ1-1, with D possibly being TRBD1 (5 bases). Germline loops: CDR1 SNHLY, CDR2 FYNNEI. V shed 3 bases and J shed 5 bases, with 13 bases lying between them. There are 14 residues in the CDR3. CDR3 nucleotide sequence: TGTGCCAGCAGTGACCAGGGTCCCGGGACTGAAGCTTTCTTT. This translates into CASSDQGPGTEAFF.

In this sample, this clone turned up many times. V and J are TRBV27 and TRBJ2-5, with 8 bases lining up with TRBD2. From germline, CDR1 is MNHEY and CDR2 SMNVEV (reference sequence). This CDR3 has 14 residues. After removal of 3 bases from V and 5 bases from J, the junction contained 5 bases not matched to a gene. Written as DNA, the CDR3 is TGTGCCAGCAGTTTCTCGGGACTAGGGGAGACCCAGTACTTC. Protein: CASSFSGLGETQYF.

The chain couples TRBV4-1 to TRBJ1-5, with 7 bases identical to TRBD1. Per germline, CDR1 MGHRA and CDR2 YSYEKL. After removal of 4 bases from V and 4 bases from J, the junction contained 4 bases not matched to a gene. The CDR3 sequence is 14 residues long. The CDR3, as DNA: TGCGCCAGCAGCCCACAGGGGCAAAATCAGCCCCAGCATTTT. Its translation: CASSPQGQNQPQHF.

The chain combines TRBV7-8 with TRBJ1-4, with D possibly TRBD1 on 5 matching bases. Germline V gene sequence: CDR1 SGHVS, CDR2 FQNEAQ. The germline V and J ends were trimmed by 2 bases and 6 bases, with 22 bases remaining between them. The CDR3 covers 18 residues. This CDR3 is CASSLRMGTAIADEKLFF. CDR3 DNA sequence: TGTGCCAGCAGCTTAAGAATGGGGACTGCCATAGCGGATGAAAAACTGTTTTTT.

This clone has more than one count but fewer than ten. The V call is TRBV5-1, the J call TRBJ2-4; D is unclear. V lost 0 bases, J lost 0 bases, and 13 bases lay in between. Germline V gene lookup returns CDR1 SGHRS and CDR2 YFSETQ. The CDR3 contains 17 residues. The CDR3 region is CASSLEVTALAKNIQYF. CDR3 nucleotides: TGCGCCAGCAGCTTGGAGGTCACAGCCTTAGCCAAAAACATTCAGTACTTC.

The rearrangement joins TRBV10-1 to TRBJ2-7, with a weak D call TRBD2 (6 bases). Germline V lookup: CDR1 WNHNN, CDR2 SYGVQD (reference sequence). The CDR3 loop spans 14 amino acids. V lost 6 bases and J lost 1, with 13 bases in between. CDR3 nucleotide sequence: TGCGCCAGCAGCAGGACTACCACATCCTACGAGCAGTACTTC. Protein product: CASSRTTTSYEQYF.

This chain connects TRBV2 to TRBJ1-2; TRBD1 aligns across 11 bases. Germline V lookup: CDR1 SNHLY, CDR2 FYNNEI. The CDR3 totals 17 residues. V was clipped by 8 bases and J by 6 bases; unmatched bases: 17. The CDR3 sequence: CASGSISGTGGHNGYTF. The CDR3 DNA is TGTGCCAGCGGATCCATTTCCGGGACAGGGGGACATAATGGCTACACCTTC.

This chain connects TRBV7-9 to TRBJ2-1, with TRBD2 matching over 11 bases. The germline V gene has CDR1 SEHNR and CDR2 FQNEAQ (reference sequence). This CDR3 has 17 residues. The V segment lost 3 bases and the J segment 2 bases; nucleotides outside the gene matches: 6. The CDR3 DNA reads TGTGCCAGCAGCTTTCTCCTAGCGGGAGGCGCCTACAATGAGCAGTTCTTC. Protein sequence: CASSFLLAGGAYNEQFF.

This chain joins TRBV9 and TRBJ2-5, with TRBD2 matching over 10 bases. Germline lookup yields CDR1 SGDLS and CDR2 YYNGEE. This CDR3 region has 15 residues. V shed 4 bases and J 5 bases; nucleotides not matched to a gene: 8. CDR3 amino acids: CASSLTTSGLETQYF. CDR3 nucleotides: TGTGCCAGCAGCTTAACGACTAGCGGGCTTGAGACCCAGTACTTC.